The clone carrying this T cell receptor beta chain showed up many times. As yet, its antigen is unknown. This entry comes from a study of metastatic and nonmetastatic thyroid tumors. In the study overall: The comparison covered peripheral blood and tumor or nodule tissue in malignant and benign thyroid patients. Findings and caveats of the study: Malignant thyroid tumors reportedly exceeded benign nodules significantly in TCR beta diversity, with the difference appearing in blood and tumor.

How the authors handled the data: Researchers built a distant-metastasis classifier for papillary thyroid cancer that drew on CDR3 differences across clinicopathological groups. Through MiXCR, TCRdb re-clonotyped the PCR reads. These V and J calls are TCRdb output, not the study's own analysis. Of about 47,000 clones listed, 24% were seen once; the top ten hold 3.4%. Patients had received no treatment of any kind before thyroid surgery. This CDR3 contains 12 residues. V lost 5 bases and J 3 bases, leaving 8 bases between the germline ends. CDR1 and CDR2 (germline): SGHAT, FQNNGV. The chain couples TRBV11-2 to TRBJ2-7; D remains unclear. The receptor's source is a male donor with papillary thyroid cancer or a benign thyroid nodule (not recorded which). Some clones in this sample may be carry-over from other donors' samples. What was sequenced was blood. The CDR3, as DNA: TGTGCCAGCAGCCGACAATACTACGAGCAGTACTTC. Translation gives CASSRQYYEQYF.